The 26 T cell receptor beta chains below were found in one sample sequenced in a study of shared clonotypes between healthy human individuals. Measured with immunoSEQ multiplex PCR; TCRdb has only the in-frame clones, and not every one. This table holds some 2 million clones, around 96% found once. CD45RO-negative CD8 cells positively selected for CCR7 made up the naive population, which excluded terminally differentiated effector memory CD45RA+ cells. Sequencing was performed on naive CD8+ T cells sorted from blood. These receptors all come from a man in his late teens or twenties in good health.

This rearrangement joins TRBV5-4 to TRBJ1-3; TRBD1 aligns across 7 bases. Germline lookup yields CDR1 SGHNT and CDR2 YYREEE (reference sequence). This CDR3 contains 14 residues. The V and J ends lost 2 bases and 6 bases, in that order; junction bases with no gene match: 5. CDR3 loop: CASSFDRAQNTIYF. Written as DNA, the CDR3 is TGTGCCAGCAGCTTTGACAGGGCGCAAAACACCATATATTTT.

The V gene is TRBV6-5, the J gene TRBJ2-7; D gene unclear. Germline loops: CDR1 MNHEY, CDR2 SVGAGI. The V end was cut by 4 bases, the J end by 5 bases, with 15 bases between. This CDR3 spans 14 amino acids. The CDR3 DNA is TGTGCCAGCAGTTCCGCTAACCCCGCCGACGAGCAGTACTTC. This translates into CASSSANPADEQYF.

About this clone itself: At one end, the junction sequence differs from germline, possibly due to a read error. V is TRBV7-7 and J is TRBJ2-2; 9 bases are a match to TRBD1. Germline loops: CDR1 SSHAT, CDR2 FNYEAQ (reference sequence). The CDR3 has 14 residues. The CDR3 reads CASSLGQGTGELFF. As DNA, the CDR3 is TGTGCTAGCAGCTTAGGACAGGGGACCGGGGAGCTGTTTTTT.

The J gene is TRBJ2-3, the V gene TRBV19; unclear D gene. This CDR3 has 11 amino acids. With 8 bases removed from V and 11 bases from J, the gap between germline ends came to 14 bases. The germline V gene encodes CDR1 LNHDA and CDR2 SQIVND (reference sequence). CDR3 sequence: CASFAGFRQYF. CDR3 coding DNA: TGTGCCAGTTTTGCCGGGTTCCGGCAGTATTTT.

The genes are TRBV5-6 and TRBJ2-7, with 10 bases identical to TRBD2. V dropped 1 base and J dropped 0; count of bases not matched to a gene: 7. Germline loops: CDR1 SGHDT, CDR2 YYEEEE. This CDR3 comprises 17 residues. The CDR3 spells CASSLLAGGTFSYEQYF. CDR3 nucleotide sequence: TGTGCCAGCAGCTTGTTAGCGGGAGGAACTTTCTCCTACGAGCAGTACTTC.

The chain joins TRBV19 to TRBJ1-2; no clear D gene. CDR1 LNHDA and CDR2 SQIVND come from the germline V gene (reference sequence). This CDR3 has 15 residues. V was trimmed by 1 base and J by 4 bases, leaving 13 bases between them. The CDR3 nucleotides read TGTGCCAGTAGTATAGCGTCCAGCGCCGTCTATGGCTACACCTTC. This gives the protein CASSIASSAVYGYTF. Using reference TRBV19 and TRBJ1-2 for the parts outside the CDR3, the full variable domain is DGGITQSPKYLFRKEGQNVTLSCEQNLNHDAMYWYRQDPGQGLRLIYYSQIVNDFQKGDIAEGYSVSREKKESFPLTVTSAQKNPTAFYLCASSIASSAVYGYTFGSGTRLTVV.

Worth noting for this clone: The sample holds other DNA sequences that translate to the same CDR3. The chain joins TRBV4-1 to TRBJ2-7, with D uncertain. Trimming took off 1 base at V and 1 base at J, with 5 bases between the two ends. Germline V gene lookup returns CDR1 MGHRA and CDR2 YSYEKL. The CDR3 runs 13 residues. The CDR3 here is CASSQGRSYEQYF. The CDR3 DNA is TGCGCCAGCAGCCAAGGAAGATCCTACGAGCAGTACTTC.

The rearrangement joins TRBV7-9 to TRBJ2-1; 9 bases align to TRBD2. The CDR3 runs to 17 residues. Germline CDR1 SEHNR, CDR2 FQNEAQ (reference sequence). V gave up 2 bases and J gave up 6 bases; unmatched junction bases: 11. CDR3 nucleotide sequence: TGTGCCAGCAGCTTACTTAGCGGGGGCCTAAAAGGCAATGAGCAGTTCTTC. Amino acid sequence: CASSLLSGGLKGNEQFF.

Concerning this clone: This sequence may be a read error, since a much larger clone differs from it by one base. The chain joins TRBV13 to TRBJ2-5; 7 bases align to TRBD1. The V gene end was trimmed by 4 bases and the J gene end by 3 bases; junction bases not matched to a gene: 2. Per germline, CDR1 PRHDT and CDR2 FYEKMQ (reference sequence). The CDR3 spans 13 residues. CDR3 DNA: TGTGCCAGCAGCTACGACAGGGAAGAGACCCAGTACTTC. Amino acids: CASSYDREETQYF.

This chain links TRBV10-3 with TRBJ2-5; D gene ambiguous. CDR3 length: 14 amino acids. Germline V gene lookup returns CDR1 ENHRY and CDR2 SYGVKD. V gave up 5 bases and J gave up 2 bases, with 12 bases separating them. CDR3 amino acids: CAISTPGIQETQYF. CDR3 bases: TGTGCCATCAGTACCCCTGGGATTCAAGAGACCCAGTACTTC.

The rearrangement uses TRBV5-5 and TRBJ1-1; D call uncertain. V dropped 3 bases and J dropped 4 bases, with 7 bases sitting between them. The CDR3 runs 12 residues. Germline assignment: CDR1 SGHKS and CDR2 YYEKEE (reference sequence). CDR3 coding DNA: TGTGCCAGCAGCTCCTGGAGCACTGAAGCTTTCTTT. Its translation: CASSSWSTEAFF.

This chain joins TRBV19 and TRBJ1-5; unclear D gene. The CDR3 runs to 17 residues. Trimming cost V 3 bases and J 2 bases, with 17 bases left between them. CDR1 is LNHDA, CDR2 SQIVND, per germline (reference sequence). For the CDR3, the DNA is TGTGCCAGTAGTATGATGGCCCACCCGGCGGGCAATCAGCCCCAGCATTTT. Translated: CASSMMAHPAGNQPQHF.

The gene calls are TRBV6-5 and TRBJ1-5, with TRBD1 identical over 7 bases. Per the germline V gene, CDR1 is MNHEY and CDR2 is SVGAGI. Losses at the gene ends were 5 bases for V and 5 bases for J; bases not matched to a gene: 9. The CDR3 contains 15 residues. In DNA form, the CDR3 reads TGTGCCAGCAGTCTCGTTGAAGGGGGCGATCAGCCCCAGCATTTT. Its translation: CASSLVEGGDQPQHF.

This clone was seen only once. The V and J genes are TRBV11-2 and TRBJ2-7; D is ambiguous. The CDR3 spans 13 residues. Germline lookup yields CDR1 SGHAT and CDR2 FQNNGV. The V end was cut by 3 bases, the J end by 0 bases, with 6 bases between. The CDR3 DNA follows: TGTGCCAGCAGCTTTTGGGGCTCCTACGAGCAGTACTTC. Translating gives CASSFWGSYEQYF.

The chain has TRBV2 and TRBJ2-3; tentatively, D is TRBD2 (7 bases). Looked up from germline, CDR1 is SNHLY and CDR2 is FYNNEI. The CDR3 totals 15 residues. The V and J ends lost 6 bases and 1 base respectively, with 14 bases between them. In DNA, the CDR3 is TGTGCCAGCAGGGAGGGGGGGCTGGGCACAGATACGCAGTATTTT. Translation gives CASREGGLGTDTQYF. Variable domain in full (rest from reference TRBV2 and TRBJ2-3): EPEVTQTPSHQVTQMGQEVILRCVPISNHLYFYWYRQILGQKVEFLVSFYNNEISEKSEIFDDQFSVERPDGSNFTLKIRSTKLEDSAMYFCASREGGLGTDTQYFGPGTRLTVL.

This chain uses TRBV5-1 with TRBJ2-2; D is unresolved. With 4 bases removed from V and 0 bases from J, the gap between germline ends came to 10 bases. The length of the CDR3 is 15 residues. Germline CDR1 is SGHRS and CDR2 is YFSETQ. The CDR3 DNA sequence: TGCGCCAGCAGCGCGCCAGTTCCGAACACCGGGGAGCTGTTTTTT. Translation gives CASSAPVPNTGELFF.

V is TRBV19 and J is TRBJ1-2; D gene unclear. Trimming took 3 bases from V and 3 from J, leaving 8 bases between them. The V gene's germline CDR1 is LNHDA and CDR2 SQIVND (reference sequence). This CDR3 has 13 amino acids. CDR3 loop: CASSIVVDYGYTF. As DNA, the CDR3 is TGTGCCAGTAGTATCGTGGTGGACTATGGCTACACCTTC.

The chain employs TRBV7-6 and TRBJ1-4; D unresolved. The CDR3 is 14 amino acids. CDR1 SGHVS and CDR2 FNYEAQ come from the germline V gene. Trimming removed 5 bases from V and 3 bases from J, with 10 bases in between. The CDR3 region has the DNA TGTGCCAGCAGCCTTAGCGGGCCTAATGAAAAACTGTTTTTT. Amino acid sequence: CASSLSGPNEKLFF.

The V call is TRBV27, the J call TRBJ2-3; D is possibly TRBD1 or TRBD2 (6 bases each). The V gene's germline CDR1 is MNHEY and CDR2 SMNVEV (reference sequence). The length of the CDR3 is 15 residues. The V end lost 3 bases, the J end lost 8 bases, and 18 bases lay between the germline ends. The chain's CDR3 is CASSLVGGPLGTQYF. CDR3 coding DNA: TGTGCCAGCAGTTTGGTAGGGGGGCCCCTAGGTACGCAGTATTTT.

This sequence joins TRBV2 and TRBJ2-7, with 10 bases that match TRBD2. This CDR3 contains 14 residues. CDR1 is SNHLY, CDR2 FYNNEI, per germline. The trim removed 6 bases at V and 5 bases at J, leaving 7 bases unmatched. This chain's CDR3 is CASRDFSGRNEQYF. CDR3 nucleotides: TGTGCCAGCAGGGACTTTAGCGGGAGGAACGAGCAGTACTTC.

The CDR3 DNA follows: TGTGCCAGCTCACCACCTTTAGTTAGTCCCTATGGCTACACCTTC. Its translation is CASSPPLVSPYGYTF. V and J are TRBV18 and TRBJ1-2; D gene ambiguous. V was pared by 0 bases and J by 4 bases, with 12 bases between. Germline values: CDR1 KGHSH, CDR2 LQKENI. The CDR3 is 15 amino acids.

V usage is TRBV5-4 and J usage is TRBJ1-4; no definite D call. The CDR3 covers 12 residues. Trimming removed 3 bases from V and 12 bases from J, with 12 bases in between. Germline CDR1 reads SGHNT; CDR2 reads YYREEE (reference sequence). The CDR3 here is CASSSLGEELFF. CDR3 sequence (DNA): TGTGCCAGCAGCTCTTTGGGCGAAGAACTGTTTTTT.

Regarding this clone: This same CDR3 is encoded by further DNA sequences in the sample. The DNA for the CDR3 is TGTGCCAGCAGTGAAGCGGGGGGTCGGTACGAGCAGTACTTC. This sequence encodes CASSEAGGRYEQYF. V and J are TRBV2 and TRBJ2-7; TRBD2 is a possible D gene (6 bases). V lost 0 bases and J lost 4, with 10 bases in between. The germline V gene has CDR1 SNHLY and CDR2 FYNNEI. The CDR3 extends over 14 amino acids.

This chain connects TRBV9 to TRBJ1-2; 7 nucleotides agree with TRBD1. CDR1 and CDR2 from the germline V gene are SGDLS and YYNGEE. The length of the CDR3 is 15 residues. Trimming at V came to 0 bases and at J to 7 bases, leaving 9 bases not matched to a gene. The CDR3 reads CASSVDPGQYLGYTF. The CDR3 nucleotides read TGTGCCAGCAGCGTAGATCCGGGACAGTATCTTGGCTACACCTTC. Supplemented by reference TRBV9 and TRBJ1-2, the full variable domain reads DSGVTQTPKHLITATGQRVTLRCSPRSGDLSVYWYQQSLDQGLQFLIQYYNGEERAKGNILERFSAQQFPDLHSELNLSSLELGDSALYFCASSVDPGQYLGYTFGSGTRLTVV.

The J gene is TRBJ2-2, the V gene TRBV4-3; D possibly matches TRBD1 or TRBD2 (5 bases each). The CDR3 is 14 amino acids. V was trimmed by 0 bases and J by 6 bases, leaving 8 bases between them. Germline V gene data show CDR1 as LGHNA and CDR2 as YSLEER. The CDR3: CASSQDLGAGELFF. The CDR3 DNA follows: TGCGCCAGCAGCCAAGATTTGGGGGCCGGGGAGCTGTTTTTT.

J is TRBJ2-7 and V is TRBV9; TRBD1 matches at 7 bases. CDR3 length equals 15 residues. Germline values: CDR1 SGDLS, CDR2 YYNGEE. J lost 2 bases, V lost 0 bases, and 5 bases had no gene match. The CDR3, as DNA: TGTGCCAGCAGCGTAGGAGGACAGGAGACCTACGAGCAGTACTTC. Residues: CASSVGGQETYEQYF.